Each of the 25 T cell receptor beta chains below was sequenced from the same sample in a study of blood T cell repertoires in COVID-19. The protocol was immunoSEQ multiplex PCR, while the TCRdb copy is restricted to in-frame clones and leaves out a portion. The sample consists of 130,000 to 150,000 clones, around nine tenths of them appearing once. The sample taken for sequencing was PBMCs or T cells enriched from blood (not recorded which). Source of these receptors: a young woman with acute COVID-19.

This clone showed up just once. This rearrangement joins TRBV6-4 to TRBJ2-7; 9 bases line up with TRBD2. J was trimmed by 4 bases and V by 2 bases; bases with no gene match: 9. The CDR3 runs 16 residues. Germline loops: CDR1 MRHNA, CDR2 SNTAGT. CDR3 in DNA: TGTGCCAGCAGTGACCCGCCGGCTAGCGGGAAATACGAGCAGTACTTC. Encoded protein: CASSDPPASGKYEQYF.

This chain links TRBV6-2 or TRBV6-3 with TRBJ2-5, with 8 bases matching TRBD1. After removal of 2 bases from V and 5 bases from J, the junction contained 16 bases not matched to a gene. This CDR3 has 18 amino acids. Germline V gene data show CDR1 as MNHEY and CDR2 as SVGEGT. In DNA, the CDR3 is TGTGCCAGCAGTTACCCCTTTATTTACAGGGGGATAAGGGAGACCCAGTACTTC. It specifies CASSYPFIYRGIRETQYF.

The rearrangement uses TRBV7-8 and TRBJ1-3; perhaps TRBD1 as D (5 bases). CDR1 and CDR2 from the germline V gene are SGHVS and FQNEAQ. Trimming took 4 bases from V and 0 from J, leaving 7 bases between them. The CDR3 runs to 14 residues. In DNA, the CDR3 is TGTGCCAGCAGCTGGACACTCTCTGGAAACACCATATATTTT. Encoded protein: CASSWTLSGNTIYF.

V is TRBV7-3 and J is TRBJ2-3, with 8 bases matching TRBD2. J was trimmed by 4 bases and V by 7 bases; bases with no gene match: 7. Per germline, CDR1 SGHTA and CDR2 FQGTGA. The CDR3 consists of 14 residues. The CDR3 DNA sequence: TGTGCCAGCACGTCGGTAGCGGGATCAGATACGCAGTATTTT. It encodes CASTSVAGSDTQYF.

This chain links TRBV5-1 with TRBJ2-5; 7 bases are a match to TRBD2. The CDR3 is 15 residues long. Trimming removed 0 bases from V and 4 bases from J; junction bases left unmatched: 6. Germline V lookup: CDR1 SGHRS, CDR2 YFSETQ. CDR3 residues: CASSLGGGSRETQYF. DNA for the CDR3: TGCGCCAGCAGCTTGGGTGGCGGGAGCAGAGAGACCCAGTACTTC.

The V and J genes are TRBV30 and TRBJ1-4, with D possibly TRBD1 on 5 matching bases. V lost 5 bases and J lost 3, with 10 bases in between. The germline gives CDR1 GTSNPN, CDR2 SVGIG (reference sequence). The CDR3 contains 13 residues. DNA for the CDR3: TGTGCCTGGCAACGGGGGGCTAATGAAAAACTGTTTTTT. It encodes CAWQRGANEKLFF.

The V call is TRBV10-1, the J call TRBJ2-1; D is ambiguous. V lost 6 bases and J lost 14, with 23 bases in between. CDR3 length: 14 amino acids. The germline V gene has CDR1 WNHNN and CDR2 SYGVQD (reference sequence). CDR3 residues: CASRLVRIGPTEFF. The CDR3 DNA sequence: TGCGCCAGCAGATTGGTCAGGATTGGGCCCACGGAGTTCTTC.

The chain carries TRBV7-3 and TRBJ1-6; tentatively, D is TRBD1 (6 bases). This CDR3 contains 17 residues. Germline V gene lookup returns CDR1 SGHTA and CDR2 FQGTGA. The germline V and J ends were trimmed by 5 bases and 8 bases, with 22 bases remaining between them. CDR3 nucleotides: TGTGCCAGCAGCCTAAACACGGGGGGGCGCGGAGATTCACCCCTCCACTTT. Translating it yields CASSLNTGGRGDSPLHF.

The chain couples TRBV7-3 to TRBJ1-1; TRBD1 aligns across 7 bases. CDR1 SGHTA and CDR2 FQGTGA come from the germline V gene. V shed 6 bases and J 2 bases; nucleotides not matched to a gene: 12. CDR3 length: 16 amino acids. The CDR3 nucleotides are TGTGCCAGCAGGTGGGTAGGAGGGACAGACAACACTGAAGCTTTCTTT. Protein sequence: CASRWVGGTDNTEAFF. The variable domain in full, completed from reference TRBV7-3 and TRBJ1-1, reads GAGVSQTPSNKVTEKGKYVELRCDPISGHTALYWYRQSLGQGPEFLIYFQGTGAADDSGLPNDRFFAVRPEGSVSTLKIQRTERGDSAVYLCASRWVGGTDNTEAFFGQGTRLTVV.

The rearrangement uses TRBV5-1 and TRBJ1-1; TRBD1 is a possible D gene (5 bases). The V gene lost 4 bases and the J gene lost 1 base, with 14 bases spanning the gap. The CDR3 totals 15 residues. CDR1 and CDR2 (germline): SGHRS, YFSETQ. The CDR3 coding sequence is TGCGCCAGCAGCCGGGGCGGGGGGACGAACACTGAAGCTTTCTTT. Translating it yields CASSRGGGTNTEAFF.

This clone was seen a single time. This chain joins TRBV6-5 and TRBJ2-7; tentative D call: TRBD1 (6 bases). The V end lost 0 bases, the J end lost 7 bases, and 13 bases lay between the germline ends. The CDR3 totals 14 residues. Germline CDR1 MNHEY, CDR2 SVGAGI. The CDR3 coding sequence is TGTGCCAGCAGTTACTCTCTTGGACAGACGGAGCAGTACTTC. It specifies CASSYSLGQTEQYF.

V is TRBV7-2 and J is TRBJ1-5; a possible D gene is TRBD1 (5 bases). V dropped 1 base and J dropped 7 bases, with 14 bases sitting between them. The V gene's germline CDR1 is SGHTA and CDR2 FQGNSA. This CDR3 contains 15 residues. CDR3 nucleotides: TGTGCCAGCAGCTTAGTCGGGGGGGATAACCAGCCCCAGCATTTT. Protein sequence: CASSLVGGDNQPQHF.

CDR3 DNA sequence: TGTGCCAGCAGTTTGGGGGAGGGGGAGCAGTACTTC. It yields the protein CASSLGEGEQYF. V gene TRBV28 combines with J gene TRBJ2-7; 7 bases line up with TRBD2. This CDR3 region has 12 residues. V was pared by 3 bases and J by 7 bases, with 3 bases of the junction left unmatched. The germline CDR1 and CDR2 sequences are MDHEN and SYDVKM.

The V gene is TRBV5-4, the J gene TRBJ2-3; no clear D gene. CDR3 length equals 15 residues. Germline CDR1 SGHNT, CDR2 YYREEE (reference sequence). V dropped 3 bases and J dropped 3 bases, with 14 bases sitting between them. The CDR3 here is CASSSSLRETDTQYF. In DNA, the CDR3 is TGTGCCAGCAGCTCGTCCCTTAGAGAGACAGATACGCAGTATTTT.

The rearrangement joins TRBV11-2 to TRBJ1-4; perhaps TRBD1 as D (6 bases). V lost 7 bases and J 13 bases, leaving 22 bases between the germline ends. The CDR3 is 14 residues long. The germline V gene has CDR1 SGHAT and CDR2 FQNNGV. The DNA of the CDR3 is TGTGCCAGCACTATTGGGGGAGGGGGTTATAGACTGTTTTTT. It codes for CASTIGGGGYRLFF.

The V call is TRBV18, the J call TRBJ2-3; D is possibly TRBD2 (6 bases). CDR3 length equals 15 residues. From germline, CDR1 is KGHSH and CDR2 LQKENI. Trimming took 6 bases from V and 1 from J, leaving 14 bases between them. Here the CDR3 DNA reads TGTGCCAGCTCGTCGGGGTTAGCGGGCACAGATACGCAGTATTTT. The encoded protein is CASSSGLAGTDTQYF.

The rearrangement joins TRBV2 to TRBJ1-1; TRBD1 is a possible D gene (6 bases). CDR1 is SNHLY, CDR2 FYNNEI, per germline. The CDR3 runs to 14 residues. V was shortened by 6 bases and J by 5 bases, with 16 bases between the two germline ends. The CDR3 protein is CASRIQGAATEAFF. As DNA, the CDR3 is TGTGCCAGCAGGATACAGGGAGCTGCAACTGAAGCTTTCTTT.

The genes are TRBV27 and TRBJ2-4, with D possibly being TRBD2 (6 bases). Germline V gene lookup returns CDR1 MNHEY and CDR2 SMNVEV (reference sequence). V lost 2 bases to trimming and J lost 7 bases, with 12 bases between them. This CDR3 is built from 14 residues. CDR3 sequence (DNA): TGTGCCAGCAGTTTAGTGGGGGGATGGAACATTCAGTACTTC. This translates into CASSLVGGWNIQYF.

The rearrangement uses TRBV5-5 and TRBJ1-2; 7 positions agree with TRBD1. The germline CDR1 and CDR2 sequences are SGHKS and YYEKEE (reference sequence). The CDR3 has 15 amino acids. Trimming took 3 bases from V and 4 from J; bases not matched to a gene: 9. The CDR3 is CASSSTTGPGYGYTF. The CDR3 DNA is TGTGCCAGCAGCTCCACGACAGGGCCAGGCTATGGCTACACCTTC.

The chain is built from TRBV15 and TRBJ2-5, with 12 bases identical to TRBD1. This CDR3 is 13 amino acids long. J lost 4 bases, V lost 8 bases, and 2 bases had no gene match. CDR1 and CDR2 (germline): LNHNV, YYDKDF (reference sequence). CDR3 sequence reads: CATAGQGAETQYF. CDR3 DNA sequence: TGTGCCACCGCGGGACAGGGGGCAGAGACCCAGTACTTC.

V is TRBV7-8 and J is TRBJ1-1, with TRBD1 as a possible D gene (6 bases). Germline V CDR1 and CDR2: SGHVS, FQNEAQ. V was pared by 2 bases and J by 3 bases, with 10 bases between. This CDR3 has 14 amino acids. CDR3 amino acids: CASSLSGGDTEAFF. The CDR3 DNA reads as TGTGCCAGCAGCTTATCGGGGGGCGACACTGAAGCTTTCTTT.

The chain combines TRBV29-1 with TRBJ1-1; a weak D match, TRBD1 (6 bases). With 6 bases removed from V and 5 bases from J, the gap between germline ends came to 13 bases. The CDR3 totals 12 residues. Germline V CDR1 and CDR2: SQVTM, ANQGSEA. CDR3 in amino acids: CSVRTEVTEAFF. CDR3 bases: TGCAGCGTGAGGACAGAAGTAACTGAAGCTTTCTTT.

There are a few counts of this clone. The J gene is TRBJ2-1, the V gene TRBV11-3; the D gene is possibly TRBD1 (5 bases). The V gene lost 0 bases and the J gene lost 9 bases, with 9 bases spanning the gap. The CDR3 is made up of 13 amino acids. Germline V lookup: CDR1 SGHNT, CDR2 YENEEA. The CDR3 nucleotides read TGTGCCAGCAGCTTAGATCGCAGGGCTGAGCAGTTCTTC. It is translated as CASSLDRRAEQFF.

This sequence joins TRBV7-6 and TRBJ2-1; D is ambiguous. Deletions cut 7 bases from V and 0 bases from J, with 7 bases between. Germline CDR1 reads SGHVS; CDR2 reads FNYEAQ. The length of the CDR3 is 13 residues. CDR3 in amino acids: CASIGDSYNEQFF. The DNA of the CDR3 is TGTGCCAGCATCGGTGACTCCTACAATGAGCAGTTCTTC.

The CDR3 loop is CASSQDQTEGNTIYF. CDR3 sequence (DNA): TGTGCCAGCAGCCAAGATCAGACTGAAGGAAACACCATATATTTT. The chain couples TRBV4-2 to TRBJ1-3; unclear D gene. CDR1 LGHNA and CDR2 YNFKEQ come from the germline V gene. Trimming removed 0 bases at V and 4 bases at J, with 10 bases between. The CDR3 runs to 15 residues.